This section outlines one T cell receptor beta chain sequence together with its context. The record originates from a study of blood T cell repertoires in COVID-19. Study context: Samples came from the United States, Italy and Spain, spanning acute and convalescent COVID-19.

Sequenced by immunoSEQ multiplex PCR; TCRdb stores in-frame clones only, minus some. The sample consists of approximately 92,000 clones, 85% of them appearing once. This CDR3 is 13 amino acids long. CDR1 and CDR2 (germline): KGHSH, LQKENI. Trimming cost V 4 bases and J 7 bases; bases outside gene matches: 6. Input material: peripheral blood. The chain employs TRBV18 and TRBJ2-7; 8 bases are a match to TRBD2. The source of this sequence is a man aged 50 to 59 with acute or convalescent COVID-19. This chain's CDR3 is CASSLSAGDEQYF. CDR3 in DNA: TGTGCCAGCTCACTTTCAGCGGGAGATGAGCAGTACTTC.